This is a list of T cell receptor beta chains from one sample in a study of T-cell reconstitution after alpha-beta-depleted transplantation in children. TCRdb processed the PCR reads anew with MiXCR; each CDR3 protein has one entry. The sample holds roughly 350,000 distinct CDR3 sequences, 16% seen once. The specimen comprised PBMCs, mostly from graft donor cells, sampled 360 days after TCRalphabeta/CD19-depleted stem cell transplant. These receptor sequences come from a male patient aged 2 to 10 who had a stem cell transplant for acute lymphoblastic leukemia, so the T cells may come from the graft donor. The CDR3 runs from the conserved cysteine through the conserved F or W. A D gene is named only where the DNA matches it firmly. Size tells how often a clone was seen (once, few, many) or the class of an expanded clone, and some rows leave it out.

D gene	J gene	V gene	clone size	CDR3 DNA	CDR3 protein
-	TRBJ2-6	TRBV6-2/TRBV6-3	few	TGTGCCACTAGGGCGCCGGGGCGTGGGGCCAACGTCCTGACTTTC	CATRAPGRGANVLTF
-	TRBJ1-6	TRBV12-3/TRBV12-4	-	TGTGCCAGCAGTTCTCTCAGGAATTCACCCCTCCACTTT	CASSSLRNSPLHF
TRBD2	TRBJ2-4	TRBV11-2	-	TGTGCCAGCAGCTTAGAAAGCGGGAGTATCACCAAAAACATTCAGTACTTC	CASSLESGSITKNIQYF
TRBD1	TRBJ2-7	TRBV15	few	TGTGCCACCACCGGACAGGTCGGAGGCGAGCAGTACTTC	CATTGQVGGEQYF
TRBD2	TRBJ2-1	TRBV4-1	-	TGCGCCAGCAGCTACCAACTCCTAGCGGGGGTTGAGCAGTTCTTC	CASSYQLLAGVEQFF
TRBD2	TRBJ2-3	TRBV6-1	few	TGTGCCAGCAAACGGGGGCTAGCGGGAACCGATACGCAGTATTTT	CASKRGLAGTDTQYF
-	TRBJ2-1	TRBV20-1	few	TGCAGTGCTAGAGATGCGGGCGCCGATTCATACAATGAGCAGTTCTTC	CSARDAGADSYNEQFF
TRBD1	TRBJ2-7	TRBV12-3/TRBV12-4	many	TGTGCCAGCAGACGGGGACAGGGGAGGGGATACGAGCAGTACTTC	CASRRGQGRGYEQYF
-	TRBJ2-1	TRBV28	few	TGTGCCAGCACCCCCGATGGCCTCTACAATGAGCAGTTCTTC	CASTPDGLYNEQFF
TRBD1	TRBJ1-5	TRBV28	few	TGTGCCAGCAGCGAGGGACAGGGATTGATTGGGTATCAGCCCCAGCATTTT	CASSEGQGLIGYQPQHF
-	TRBJ2-1	TRBV20-1	-	TGCAGTGCTAGAGATCCCATGGCCGAGGAGCAGTTCTTC	CSARDPMAEEQFF
-	TRBJ2-3	TRBV5-1	few	TGCGCCAGCAGCCCCGGACCCCGTGTAGATACGCAGTATTTT	CASSPGPRVDTQYF
-	TRBJ2-2	TRBV20-1	few	TGCAGTGCTAGAGTTGGGGGTGCCTCGAACACCGGGGAGCTGTTTTTT	CSARVGGASNTGELFF
TRBD2	TRBJ2-2	TRBV7-8	many	TGTGCCAGCAGCCCCGAGAGAACGGGAGGGGGGACCGGGGAGCTGTTTTTT	CASSPERTGGGTGELFF
-	TRBJ1-4	TRBV12-3/TRBV12-4	few	TGTGCCAGCAGTTTCTCGGGGGAGGATGAAAAACTGTTTTTT	CASSFSGEDEKLFF
TRBD1	TRBJ2-7	TRBV6-5	few	TGTGCCAGCAGTTCCTACCCGGGACAGGGGGCCGTTTCCGAGCAGTACTTC	CASSSYPGQGAVSEQYF
-	TRBJ2-5	TRBV29-1	few	TGCAGCGTTGACCTGGCGGGAAAAGAGACCCAGTACTTC	CSVDLAGKETQYF
-	TRBJ1-3	TRBV12-3/TRBV12-4	few	TGTGCCAGCAGTTTACAGGGGAAAGGAAACACCATATATTTT	CASSLQGKGNTIYF
-	TRBJ2-5	TRBV7-2	-	TGTGCCAGCAGCTTCCTAGACGCCCAGTACTTC	CASSFLDAQYF
TRBD2	TRBJ2-1	TRBV7-6	-	TGTGCCAGCAGCCCCGGGAGGACTAGCGGGAACTATGAGCAGTTCTTC	CASSPGRTSGNYEQFF
TRBD2	TRBJ2-3	TRBV27	-	TGTGCCAGCAGGACAGGACTAGCAGAGCAAGATACGCAGTATTTT	CASRTGLAEQDTQYF
TRBD2	TRBJ2-1	TRBV6-1	few	TGTGCCAGCAGTCGTCCGACTAGCGGGAGGGCCTTTAATGAGCAGTTCTTC	CASSRPTSGRAFNEQFF
TRBD2	TRBJ2-5	TRBV10-3	few	TGTGCCATCAGTGAAGGTAGCGGGAGGGGAGAGACCCAGTACTTC	CAISEGSGRGETQYF
-	TRBJ2-3	TRBV7-2	few	TGTGCCAGCAGCTTAGGCCCCCCTAGCGCAGATACGCAGTATTTT	CASSLGPPSADTQYF
TRBD2	TRBJ2-1	TRBV27	many	TGTGCCAGCAGCCGGGACTACTCCTACAATGAGCAGTTCTTC	CASSRDYSYNEQFF
-	TRBJ2-7	TRBV27	-	TGTGCCAGCAGTTTTCTTGGCGTAGGAAGGGAGCAGTACTTC	CASSFLGVGREQYF
-	TRBJ2-7	TRBV14	-	TGTGCCAGCAGCCAGAAGTTCGTATACGAGCAGTACTTC	CASSQKFVYEQYF
-	TRBJ2-6	TRBV9	-	TGTGCCAGCAGCGTAGCTTTGCAGGGTACTGGGGCCAACGTCCTGACTTTC	CASSVALQGTGANVLTF
-	TRBJ2-5	TRBV4-3	many	TGCGCCAGCAGCCAAAATCTGGGAGACCAGGAGACCCAGTACTTC	CASSQNLGDQETQYF
-	TRBJ2-1	TRBV12-3/TRBV12-4	-	TGTGCCAGCAGTTTAATCAGTACAGGGTACAATGAGCAGTTCTTC	CASSLISTGYNEQFF
TRBD1	TRBJ1-3	TRBV10-3	few	TGTGCCATCGACGACAGGGAGGTAGTAATTCGCTCTGGAAACACCATATATTTT	CAIDDREVVIRSGNTIYF
-	TRBJ2-7	TRBV12-3/TRBV12-4	many	TGTGCCAGCAGTCCCCCACCAGGGCGGGGTAGCTCCTACGAGCAGTACTTC	CASSPPPGRGSSYEQYF
-	TRBJ2-1	TRBV4-3	-	TGCGCCAGCAGCCAAGATTCATATTCTTTTCGCGGGGTGGGATACAATGAGCAGTTCTTC	CASSQDSYSFRGVGYNEQFF
-	TRBJ2-7	TRBV5-1	many	TGCGCCAGCAGCTTGGGGGGACTCTTCTCCTACGAGCAGTACTTC	CASSLGGLFSYEQYF
TRBD1	TRBJ2-3	TRBV5-1	few	TGCGCCAGCAGCCGATCAGGGGGCTACGGCACAGATACGCAGTATTTT	CASSRSGGYGTDTQYF
-	TRBJ2-1	TRBV29-1	-	TGCAGCGTTGTTGGCGGGAATTCCTACAATGAGCAGTTCTTC	CSVVGGNSYNEQFF
-	TRBJ2-1	TRBV29-1	few	TGCAGCGTTGAAGTGGTGGCGAAGGTGCAGTTCTTC	CSVEVVAKVQFF
TRBD2	TRBJ2-5	TRBV28	once	TGTGCCAGCAGTCCGTGGACTAGCGGGAGCCTGCAAGAGACCCAGTACTTC	CASSPWTSGSLQETQYF
-	TRBJ2-5	TRBV10-2	many	TGCGCCAGCAGCCCAACTAGGTTGGAGACCCAGTACTTC	CASSPTRLETQYF
TRBD2	TRBJ2-2	TRBV5-1	-	TGCGCCAGCAGCCCCCGGACTAGCGGCCTGGAGCTGTTTTTT	CASSPRTSGLELFF
-	TRBJ2-1	TRBV4-3	many	TGCGCCAGCAGCCAAGATTTCTGGCGGCTAAGCTCCTACAATGAGCAGTTCTTC	CASSQDFWRLSSYNEQFF